A selection of T cell receptor beta chains follows, all from one sample in a study of T-cell reconstitution after alpha-beta-depleted transplantation in children. One entry per CDR3 protein results from TCRdb running MiXCR on the PCR reads. The repertoire has some 550,000 distinct CDR3 sequences, more than 20% of them found once; the top ten carry roughly 13%. The input for sequencing was PBMCs, mostly from graft donor cells, taken 360 days after TCRalphabeta/CD19-depleted stem cell transplant. These receptors were taken from a boy younger than two who had a stem cell transplant for acute myeloid leukemia, so the T cells may come from the graft donor. Each CDR3 is given with its conserved first and last residue. D genes are given only for firm matches. The size of a clone is reported for some rows only, either as once, few or many, or as a class for expanded clones.

d_gene	abundance	v_gene	j_gene	CDR3aa	CDR3nt
-	many	TRBV6-5	TRBJ2-7	CASGRDGTYEQYF	TGTGCCAGCGGCCGGGACGGGACCTACGAGCAGTACTTC
TRBD2	few	TRBV10-1	TRBJ2-6	CASSEGGAGANVLTF	TGCGCCAGCAGTGAGGGGGGGGCTGGGGCCAACGTCCTGACTTTC
-	-	TRBV20-1	TRBJ1-1	CSARSGVGLNTEAFF	TGCAGTGCTAGATCGGGTGTTGGCTTGAACACTGAAGCTTTCTTT
TRBD1	-	TRBV5-1	TRBJ2-7	CASSLVTGSNEQYF	TGCGCCAGCAGCTTAGTGACAGGGAGCAACGAGCAGTACTTC
-	-	TRBV10-3	TRBJ2-1	CAISVPTRGWGNEQFF	TGTGCCATCAGTGTCCCGACAAGGGGATGGGGGAATGAGCAGTTCTTC
-	many	TRBV4-3	TRBJ2-7	CASSQENRFYEQYF	TGCGCCAGCAGCCAAGAAAACAGGTTCTACGAGCAGTACTTC
-	many	TRBV20-1	TRBJ2-3	CSAGDRWGMSTDTQYF	TGCAGTGCTGGAGATCGATGGGGGATGAGCACAGATACGCAGTATTTT
TRBD1	many	TRBV20-1	TRBJ1-6	CSATPTGRMNSPLHF	TGCAGTGCTACCCCGACAGGGAGGATGAATTCACCCCTCCACTTT
-	few	TRBV20-1	TRBJ1-5	CSATSGQRYQPQHF	TGCAGTGCGACATCCGGGCAGAGATATCAGCCCCAGCATTTT
-	-	TRBV12-3/TRBV12-4	TRBJ2-5	CASSRGGTWETQYF	TGTGCCAGCAGTCGCGGCGGGACATGGGAGACCCAGTACTTC
TRBD1	few	TRBV12-3/TRBV12-4	TRBJ2-2	CASSATRGRESGELFF	TGTGCCAGCAGTGCAACCAGGGGGCGCGAGTCCGGGGAGCTGTTTTTT
TRBD1	many	TRBV19	TRBJ1-5	CASSTRQGGDQPQHF	TGTGCCAGTAGTACCCGACAGGGAGGGGATCAGCCCCAGCATTTT
TRBD2	few	TRBV7-9	TRBJ2-5	CASSLILPAGVETQYF	TGTGCCAGCAGCTTAATCCTCCCGGCGGGGGTGGAGACCCAGTACTTC
-	-	TRBV6-5	TRBJ2-3	CASRRGSDTQYF	TGTGCCAGCAGGAGGGGTTCAGATACGCAGTATTTT
TRBD1	few	TRBV4-3	TRBJ2-7	CASSQDLEGTGGSYEQYF	TGCGCCAGCAGCCAAGATCTTGAGGGGACAGGGGGCTCCTACGAGCAGTACTTC
-	-	TRBV6-5	TRBJ2-5	CASRGGRETQYF	TGTGCCAGCAGAGGTGGGAGAGAGACCCAGTACTTC
-	-	TRBV28	TRBJ1-1	CASSAQGPREAFF	TGTGCCAGCAGTGCGCAGGGCCCTCGGGAAGCTTTCTTT
-	-	TRBV14	TRBJ2-6	CASSQVLTSSGANVLTF	TGTGCCAGCAGCCAAGTGCTAACCAGCTCTGGGGCCAACGTCCTGACTTTC
-	many	TRBV7-9	TRBJ1-2	CASWDGSSYGYTF	TGTGCCAGCTGGGACGGATCGTCTTATGGCTACACCTTC
TRBD1	-	TRBV6-2/TRBV6-3	TRBJ1-6	CASSYTGQLHF	TGTGCCAGCAGTTACACGGGACAGCTCCACTTT
TRBD1	-	TRBV7-9	TRBJ1-1	CASSLPGQLNTEAFF	TGTGCCAGCAGCCTTCCGGGACAGTTGAACACTGAAGCTTTCTTT
TRBD1	-	TRBV5-1	TRBJ2-2	CASSSDRVGTGELFF	TGCGCCAGCAGCTCCGACAGGGTAGGCACCGGGGAGCTGTTTTTT
TRBD1	many	TRBV20-1	TRBJ2-3	CSAWTGATDTQYF	TGCAGTGCTTGGACAGGGGCTACAGATACGCAGTATTTT
TRBD2	-	TRBV4-1	TRBJ2-3	CASSQERAGVTDTQYF	TGCGCCAGCAGCCAAGAAAGAGCGGGGGTCACAGATACGCAGTATTTT
-	-	TRBV28	TRBJ2-4	CASGNIQYF	TGTGCCAGCGGCAACATTCAGTACTTC
-	many	TRBV5-1	TRBJ1-1	CASRPGGNTEAFF	TGCGCCAGCAGACCTGGTGGGAACACTGAAGCTTTCTTT
-	few	TRBV7-8	TRBJ1-2	CASSLANRPANYGYTF	TGTGCCAGCAGCTTAGCGAACAGGCCAGCTAACTATGGCTACACCTTC
-	-	TRBV20-1	TRBJ2-1	CSALLRGGSQGSYNEQFF	TGCAGTGCTCTCCTCAGGGGGGGCTCTCAAGGGTCCTACAATGAGCAGTTCTTC
-	-	TRBV20-1	TRBJ2-2	CSAPGLSPNTGELFF	TGCAGTGCTCCGGGACTGAGCCCGAACACCGGGGAGCTGTTTTTT
TRBD1	-	TRBV30	TRBJ1-5	CAWRPPGQGRQPQHF	TGTGCCTGGAGGCCTCCGGGACAGGGGAGGCAGCCCCAGCATTTT
-	few	TRBV5-8	TRBJ2-1	CASSLVQGSEQFF	TGTGCCAGCAGCTTGGTGCAGGGCAGTGAGCAGTTCTTC
-	many	TRBV24-1	TRBJ2-5	CATSDREAGETQYF	TGTGCCACCAGTGACAGGGAGGCCGGGGAGACCCAGTACTTC
-	few	TRBV10-3	TRBJ2-7	CAISGGGPAEQYF	TGTGCCATCAGTGGTGGGGGGCCCGCCGAGCAGTACTTC
-	many	TRBV7-2	TRBJ2-5	CASTPAGTGSETQYF	TGTGCCAGCACACCGGCAGGGACGGGTTCGGAGACCCAGTACTTC
-	-	TRBV2	TRBJ2-3	CASSEDKSLKGAPHTDTQYF	TGTGCCAGCAGTGAGGACAAGTCCCTCAAAGGTGCCCCGCACACAGATACGCAGTATTTT
-	few	TRBV7-2	TRBJ2-4	CASSLAGTDLAKNIQYF	TGTGCCAGCAGCTTAGCGGGGACGGACTTAGCCAAAAACATTCAGTACTTC
TRBD2	many	TRBV4-2	TRBJ2-5	CASSLTVSGGSGETQYF	TGTGCCAGCAGCCTTACCGTTAGCGGGGGAAGCGGAGAGACCCAGTACTTC
TRBD2	few	TRBV20-1	TRBJ2-1	CSAPTSGGAVEQFF	TGCAGTGCTCCGACTAGCGGGGGGGCGGTTGAGCAGTTCTTC
-	many	TRBV12-3/TRBV12-4	TRBJ2-3	CASSFRVSTDTQYF	TGTGCCAGCAGTTTCCGCGTTAGCACAGATACGCAGTATTTT
TRBD2	-	TRBV28	TRBJ2-5	CASSLSGPGETQYF	TGTGCCAGCAGTCTTAGCGGGCCCGGGGAGACCCAGTACTTC